This T cell receptor (beta chain) came from a study of cytomegalovirus exposure and HLA in healthy donors. This CDR3 comprises 14 residues. The V gene lost 10 bases and the J gene lost 4 bases, with 19 bases spanning the gap. Germline V gene lookup returns CDR1 MNHEY and CDR2 SVGAGI. In the case of this clone: Its antigen is still unknown.

Overall study findings and caveats: The productive fraction for most TCR beta V segments was about 90% or about 30% in an earlier analysis.

The PCR made use of 60 Vbeta and 13 Jbeta primers. Assay used: immunoSEQ multiplex PCR; TCRdb lists only in-frame clones, some missing. The sample holds 85,000 to 120,000 clones; roughly two thirds are singletons and the top ten take 2.5% to 3.5%. The TCR was taken from a female donor in good health and CMV-seronegative. Sequences were obtained from PBMCs. The chain employs TRBV6-5 and TRBJ1-2; tentative D call: TRBD1 (6 bases). Here the CDR3 DNA reads TGTGCCACCCGGCGGGGGCAGTTCGGCTATGGCTACACCTTC. This codes for CATRRGQFGYGYTF.